What follows are 21 T cell receptor beta chains derived from one specimen sequenced in a study of blood T cell repertoires in COVID-19. Assay: immunoSEQ multiplex PCR; the TCRdb copy retains only in-frame clones and omits some. Of around 310,000 clones listed, roughly nine tenths were seen once; the top ten hold almost 9.5%. What was sequenced was PBMCs or T cells enriched from blood (not recorded which). All receptors derive from a woman aged 25 to 39 who had recovered from COVID-19.

V gene TRBV27 combines with J gene TRBJ2-1, with TRBD1 identical over 8 bases. V lost 7 bases to trimming and J lost 3 bases; unmatched junction nucleotides: 11. Germline values: CDR1 MNHEY, CDR2 SMNVEV (reference sequence). CDR3 size: 16 residues. The CDR3 is CASIPLRQGIYNEQFF. Written as DNA, the CDR3 is TGTGCCAGCATACCCCTCAGACAGGGGATCTACAATGAGCAGTTCTTC.

The chain couples TRBV28 to TRBJ2-3; TRBD2 aligns across 13 bases. This CDR3 has 20 residues. Looked up from germline, CDR1 is MDHEN and CDR2 is SYDVKM. The J segment lost 0 bases and the V segment lost 5 bases, leaving 14 bases of the junction unmatched. CDR3 nucleotides: TGTGCCAGCAGTGGGATTTATACTAGCGGGAGGGCCCTAAGCACAGATACGCAGTATTTT. As protein: CASSGIYTSGRALSTDTQYF.

This sequence joins TRBV7-9 and TRBJ2-1; TRBD1 might be the D (6 bases). Germline V lookup: CDR1 SEHNR, CDR2 FQNEAQ (reference sequence). Trimming pared 5 bases from V and 8 bases from J, leaving 19 bases between. CDR3 length: 15 amino acids. CDR3 in DNA: TGTGCCAGCAGCCTACAGGGTCAGAGGATCCATGAGCAGTTCTTC. Amino acids: CASSLQGQRIHEQFF.

V is TRBV5-4 and J is TRBJ2-7; no firm D call. CDR3 length: 13 amino acids. CDR1 is SGHNT and CDR2 is YYREEE in the germline V gene (reference sequence). Deletions cut 4 bases from V and 0 bases from J, with 8 bases between. The DNA for the CDR3 is TGTGCCAGCAGCCGAGGAATCTCCTACGAGCAGTACTTC. Protein product: CASSRGISYEQYF.

This chain connects TRBV7-2 to TRBJ2-1; 8 bases map to TRBD2. V shed 3 bases and J 13 bases; nucleotides not matched to a gene: 14. The CDR3 covers 15 residues. Germline values: CDR1 SGHTA, CDR2 FQGNSA. CDR3 loop: CASSLLAGEILSQFF. The DNA for the CDR3 is TGTGCCAGCAGCTTGCTAGCGGGTGAGATATTAAGCCAGTTCTTC.

CDR3 DNA sequence: TGTGCCAGCAGCCGGACTAGCGGTTCCCTTTCCTACGAGCAGTACTTC. Translated, it gives CASSRTSGSLSYEQYF. The chain employs TRBV3-1 (or the pseudogene TRBV3-2) and TRBJ2-7, with TRBD2 identical over 10 bases. The germline V gene encodes CDR1 LGHDT and CDR2 YNNKEL (reference sequence). Trimming took 4 bases from V and 1 from J; bases not matched to a gene: 7. The CDR3 spans 16 residues.

J is TRBJ2-7 and V is TRBV19; maybe TRBD1 (5 bases). The germline gives CDR1 LNHDA, CDR2 SQIVND (reference sequence). V was cut by 3 bases and J by 2 bases, with 11 bases left in between. This CDR3 spans 14 amino acids. The CDR3, as DNA: TGTGCCAGTAGTATGGGCAGGGCAGCCTACGAGCAGTACTTC. Its protein product is CASSMGRAAYEQYF.

The V call is TRBV5-1, the J call TRBJ2-5; 7 positions match TRBD1. This CDR3 is 13 amino acids long. The J segment lost 5 bases and the V segment lost 4 bases, leaving 5 bases of the junction unmatched. Germline V gene lookup returns CDR1 SGHRS and CDR2 YFSETQ. The CDR3 is CASSLGGAETQYF. The CDR3 region has the DNA TGCGCCAGCAGCCTAGGGGGCGCGGAGACCCAGTACTTC.

The V and J genes are TRBV30 and TRBJ2-2, with 8 bases that match TRBD1. Germline CDR1 reads GTSNPN; CDR2 reads SVGIG (reference sequence). V trimming: 0 bases; J trimming: 8 bases; junction bases outside the gene matches: 8. The CDR3 loop spans 15 amino acids. The CDR3 reads CAWSVGQGFAGELFF. Written as DNA, the CDR3 is TGTGCCTGGAGTGTTGGACAGGGTTTTGCGGGGGAGCTGTTTTTT.

V is TRBV27 and J is TRBJ2-7, with 8 bases matching TRBD2. The CDR3 spans 14 residues. J lost 6 bases, V lost 2 bases, and 6 bases had no gene match. Germline-derived CDR1 and CDR2 are MNHEY and SMNVEV (reference sequence). The CDR3 loop is CASSLPIAGTEQYF. The CDR3 DNA reads TGTGCCAGCAGTTTACCGATAGCGGGAACCGAGCAGTACTTC.

The chain links TRBV6-5 to TRBJ1-5; D is perhaps TRBD1 (5 bases). Germline V lookup: CDR1 MNHEY, CDR2 SVGAGI. The V end lost 8 bases, the J end lost 2 bases, and 16 bases lay between the germline ends. This CDR3 region has 15 residues. The CDR3 protein is CASSLRGGGNQPQHF. The DNA of the CDR3 is TGTGCCAGCTCATTACGCGGGGGGGGCAATCAGCCCCAGCATTTT.

The chain has TRBV7-2 and TRBJ2-1; D call uncertain. The CDR3 consists of 14 residues. V was cut by 5 bases and J by 4 bases, with 12 bases left in between. CDR1 and CDR2 (germline): SGHTA, FQGNSA. CDR3 protein: CASSPPRVYNEQFF. As DNA, the CDR3 is TGTGCCAGCAGCCCCCCTCGAGTTTACAATGAGCAGTTCTTC.

This chain connects TRBV5-1 to TRBJ2-5; maybe TRBD2 (6 bases). Trimming took off 4 bases at V and 4 bases at J, with 11 bases between the two ends. The CDR3 has 13 residues. CDR1 and CDR2 from the germline V gene are SGHRS and YFSETQ. The CDR3 DNA reads TGCGCCAGCAGCGCCGGGGACTTAGAGACCCAGTACTTC. It translates to CASSAGDLETQYF.

The chain uses TRBV14 and TRBJ1-1, with D hard to call. This CDR3 is built from 13 residues. CDR1 is SGHDN, CDR2 FVKESK, per germline. V was clipped by 1 base and J by 8 bases, with 11 bases between them. CDR3 sequence (DNA): TGTGCCAGCAGCCAAGCCCGGCCGGGGGAAGCTTTCTTT. Translation: CASSQARPGEAFF.

The chain couples TRBV5-1 to TRBJ1-1, with D possibly TRBD1 on 6 matching bases. V lost 0 bases, J lost 4 bases, and 16 bases lay in between. The CDR3 sequence is 16 residues long. Germline V gene lookup returns CDR1 SGHRS and CDR2 YFSETQ. For the CDR3, the DNA is TGCGCCAGCAGCTTGGATGAACAGGGTAGAGGCACTGAAGCTTTCTTT. Residues: CASSLDEQGRGTEAFF. The full variable domain, in which reference TRBV5-1 and TRBJ1-1 provide the parts outside the CDR3, is KAGVTQTPRYLIKTRGQQVTLSCSPISGHRSVSWYQQTPGQGLQFLFEYFSETQRNKGNFPGRFSGRQFSNSRSEMNVSTLELGDSALYLCASSLDEQGRGTEAFFGQGTRLTVV.

The chain links TRBV3-1 (or the pseudogene TRBV3-2) to TRBJ1-2, with TRBD1 as a possible D gene (6 bases). Germline-derived CDR1 and CDR2 are LGHDT and YNNKEL (reference sequence). The CDR3 sequence is 13 residues long. V was shortened by 3 bases and J by 6 bases, with 11 bases between the two germline ends. The CDR3 loop is CASSHNRDDGYTF. CDR3 nucleotides: TGTGCCAGCAGCCACAACAGGGATGATGGCTACACCTTC.

The genes are TRBV15 and TRBJ2-7, with D perhaps TRBD2 (6 bases). This CDR3 is built from 13 residues. With 1 base removed from V and 6 bases from J, the gap between germline ends came to 10 bases. Germline CDR1 reads LNHNV; CDR2 reads YYDKDF (reference sequence). CDR3 nucleotides: TGTGCCACCAGCAGAGGCTTGCGGGGCGAGCAGTACTTC. Amino acids: CATSRGLRGEQYF.

The V gene is TRBV10-3, the J gene TRBJ2-7, with D possibly TRBD2 on 7 matching bases. Between the trimmed V and J ends, which lost 0 bases and 6 bases, there was a span of 9 bases. Germline-derived CDR1 and CDR2 are ENHRY and SYGVKD. CDR3 size: 13 residues. CDR3 loop: CAISESGGGEQYF. The CDR3 DNA reads TGTGCCATCAGTGAGTCGGGAGGGGGCGAGCAGTACTTC.

The CDR3 spells CASTSGRTVYEQYF. Here the CDR3 DNA reads TGTGCCAGCACTAGCGGACGGACAGTCTACGAGCAGTACTTC. The chain combines TRBV18 with TRBJ2-7; 8 bases are a match to TRBD2. Germline assignment: CDR1 KGHSH and CDR2 LQKENI. V was pared by 8 bases and J by 3 bases, with 9 bases of the junction left unmatched. CDR3 length equals 14 residues.

The chain couples TRBV4-2 to TRBJ1-1, with a possible D match to TRBD1 (6 bases). The CDR3 is made up of 14 amino acids. Germline V gene sequence: CDR1 LGHNA, CDR2 YNFKEQ. Trimming removed 5 bases from V and 4 bases from J, with 14 bases in between. CDR3 protein: CASSVGGGRTEAFF. The DNA for the CDR3 is TGTGCCAGCAGCGTAGGGGGGGGGCGCACTGAAGCTTTCTTT.

The rearrangement joins TRBV7-9 to TRBJ1-1, with a tentative D call TRBD1 (5 bases). V dropped 3 bases and J dropped 3 bases, with 8 bases sitting between them. Germline V CDR1 and CDR2: SEHNR, FQNEAQ (reference sequence). The CDR3 is made up of 13 amino acids. CDR3 sequence: CASSLTGDTEAFF. The CDR3 DNA reads TGTGCCAGCAGCTTGACGGGGGACACTGAAGCTTTCTTT.